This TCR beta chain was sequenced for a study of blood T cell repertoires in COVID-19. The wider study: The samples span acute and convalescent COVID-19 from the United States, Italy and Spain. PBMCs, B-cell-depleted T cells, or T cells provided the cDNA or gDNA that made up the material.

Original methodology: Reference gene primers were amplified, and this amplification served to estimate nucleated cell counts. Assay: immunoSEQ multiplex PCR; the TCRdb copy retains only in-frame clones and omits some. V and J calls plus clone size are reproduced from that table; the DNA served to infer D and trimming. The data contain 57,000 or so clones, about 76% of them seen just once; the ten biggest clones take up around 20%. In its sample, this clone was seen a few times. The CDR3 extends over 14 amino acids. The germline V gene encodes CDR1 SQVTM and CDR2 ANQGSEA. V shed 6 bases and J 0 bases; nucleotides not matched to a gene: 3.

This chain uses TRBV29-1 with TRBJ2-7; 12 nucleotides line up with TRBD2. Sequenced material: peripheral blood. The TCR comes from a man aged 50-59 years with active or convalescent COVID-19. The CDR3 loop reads CSVETSGSSYEQYF. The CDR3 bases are TGCAGCGTGGAGACTAGCGGGAGCTCCTACGAGCAGTACTTC.